This T cell receptor (beta chain) emerged from a study of blood T cell repertoires in COVID-19. Study at large: Material from acute and convalescent COVID-19 was sourced from the United States, Italy and Spain.

The CDR3 extends over 13 amino acids. Germline values: CDR1 MNHEY, CDR2 SVGAGI. The V gene lost 2 bases and the J gene lost 3 bases, with 8 bases spanning the gap. Original processing notes: Amplification with reference gene primers provided the estimates of nucleated cell counts. TCRdb keeps only in-frame clones here, not all; method: immunoSEQ multiplex PCR. V and J calls plus clone size are reproduced from that table; the DNA served to infer D and trimming. The sample shows 150,000 to 200,000 clones, 85% to 90% of them seen only once. The chain is built from TRBV6-5 and TRBJ2-7; D ambiguous. This receptor was taken from a woman under 30 who had recovered from COVID-19. The sequencing sample was made of peripheral blood. CDR3 residues: CASSYQAGYEQYV. CDR3 DNA sequence: TGTGCCAGCAGTTACCAGGCTGGCTACGAGCAGTACGTC.